Sequencing of this T cell receptor (beta chain) was carried out in a study of blood T cell repertoires in COVID-19. About the study: Sites across the United States, Italy and Spain contributed samples from acute and convalescent COVID-19. The analysed material was cDNA or gDNA that came from T cells, B-cell-depleted T cells, or PBMCs.

The V gene's germline CDR1 is MNHEY and CDR2 SVGAGI. This CDR3 is built from 15 residues. Deletions cut 5 bases from V and 4 bases from J, with 18 bases between. Per the study methods: Reference gene primers were amplified, and this amplification served to estimate nucleated cell counts. The protocol was immunoSEQ multiplex PCR, while the TCRdb copy is restricted to in-frame clones and leaves out a portion. Clonal size and the V and J genes are those of that table, whereas D and trimming came from the DNA. Of about 230,000 clones in the sample, 65% to 90% were seen once. This clonotype was obtained from a man in his forties who had recovered from COVID-19. The V and J genes are TRBV6-5 and TRBJ2-7, with a possible D match to TRBD2 (6 bases). Sequenced: peripheral blood. CDR3 protein: CASSTSRDPFYEQYF. The CDR3 coding sequence is TGTGCCAGCAGTACTAGCCGAGATCCTTTTTACGAGCAGTACTTC.